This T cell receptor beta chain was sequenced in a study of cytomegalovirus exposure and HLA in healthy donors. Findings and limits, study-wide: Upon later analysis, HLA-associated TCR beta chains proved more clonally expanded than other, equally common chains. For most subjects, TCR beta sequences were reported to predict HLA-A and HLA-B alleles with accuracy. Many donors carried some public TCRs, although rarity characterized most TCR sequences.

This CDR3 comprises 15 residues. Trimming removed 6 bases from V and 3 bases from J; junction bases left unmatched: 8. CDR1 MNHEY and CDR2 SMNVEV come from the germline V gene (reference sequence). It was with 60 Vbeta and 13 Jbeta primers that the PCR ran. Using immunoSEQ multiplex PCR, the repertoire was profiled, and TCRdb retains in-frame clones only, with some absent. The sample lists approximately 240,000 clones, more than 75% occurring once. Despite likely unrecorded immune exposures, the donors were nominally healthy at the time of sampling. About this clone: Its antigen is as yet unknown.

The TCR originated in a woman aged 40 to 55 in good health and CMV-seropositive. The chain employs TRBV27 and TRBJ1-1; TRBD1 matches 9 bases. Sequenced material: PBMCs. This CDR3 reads CASSRPGQGDTEAFF. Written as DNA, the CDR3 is TGTGCCAGCAGCCGACCGGGACAGGGTGACACTGAAGCTTTCTTT.